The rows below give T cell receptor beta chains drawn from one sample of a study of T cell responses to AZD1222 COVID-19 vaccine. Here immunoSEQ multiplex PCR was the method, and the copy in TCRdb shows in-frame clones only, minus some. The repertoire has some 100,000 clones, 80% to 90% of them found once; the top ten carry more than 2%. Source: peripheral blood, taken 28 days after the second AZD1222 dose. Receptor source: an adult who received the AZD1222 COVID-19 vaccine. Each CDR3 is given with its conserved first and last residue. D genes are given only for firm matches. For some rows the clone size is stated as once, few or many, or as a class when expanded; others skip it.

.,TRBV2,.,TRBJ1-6,TGTGCCAGCAGTGACTTCGTAAGGTCACCCCTCCACTTT,CASSDFVRSPLHF
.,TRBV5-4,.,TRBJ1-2,TGTGCCAGCAGCTTGGATACCAATGGCTACACCTTC,CASSLDTNGYTF
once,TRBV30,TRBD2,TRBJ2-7,TGTGCCTGGAGTCCACCCCCCCCAGCGGGGAGGTACGAGCAGTACTTC,CAWSPPPPAGRYEQYF
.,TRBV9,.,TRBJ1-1,TGTGCCAGCAGCGAAGGACAGCTGAACACTGAAGCTTTCTTT,CASSEGQLNTEAFF
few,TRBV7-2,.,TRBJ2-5,TGTGCCAGCAGCTTAGCTAACACCAAGGAGACCCAGTACTTC,CASSLANTKETQYF
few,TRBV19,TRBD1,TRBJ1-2,TGTGCCAGTAGTTTGGACAGGGGGCCCTCCTCCTATGGCTACACCTTC,CASSLDRGPSSYGYTF
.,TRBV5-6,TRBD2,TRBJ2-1,TGTGCCAGCAGCTTGGGACTAGCGGGGGTCCTCTACAATGAGCAGTTCTTC,CASSLGLAGVLYNEQFF
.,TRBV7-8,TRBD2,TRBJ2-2,TGTGCCAGCAGCGACCGTGGGACTAGCGGGAACCGAGGGGAGCTGTTTTTT,CASSDRGTSGNRGELFF
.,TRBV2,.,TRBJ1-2,TGTGCCAGCAGTGAAGTTAACGGAGCCTATGGCTACACCTTC,CASSEVNGAYGYTF
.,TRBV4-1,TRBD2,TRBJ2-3,TGCGCCAGCAGCCAAGTATTACTAGCGAGGGCCCAGAACGATGCGCAGTATTTT,CASSQVLLARAQNDAQYF
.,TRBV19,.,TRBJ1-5,TGTGCCAGTAGTATAGGGCAGGGCGGCAATCAGCCCCAGCATTTT,CASSIGQGGNQPQHF
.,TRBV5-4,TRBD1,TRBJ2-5,TGTGCCAGCAGCCCTCGAAACAGGGGGCAAAAGACCCAGTACTTC,CASSPRNRGQKTQYF
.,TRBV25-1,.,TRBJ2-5,TGTGCCAGCAGTGAAGGGGCAGGGTCGGAGACCCAGTACTTC,CASSEGAGSETQYF
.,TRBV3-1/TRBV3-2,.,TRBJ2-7,TGTGCCAGCAGCCCACGCGAATACGAGCAGTACTTC,CASSPREYEQYF
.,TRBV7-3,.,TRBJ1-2,TGTGCCAGCAGCCAGGACGGAACTACAAGTGGCTACACCTTC,CASSQDGTTSGYTF
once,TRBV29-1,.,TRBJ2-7,TGCAGCGTTGAAGATTCGGAGGGGGGGCCCTACGAGCAGTACTTC,CSVEDSEGGPYEQYF
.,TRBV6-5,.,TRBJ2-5,TGTGCCAGCAGTTATTCCTACCAAGAGACCCAGTACTTC,CASSYSYQETQYF
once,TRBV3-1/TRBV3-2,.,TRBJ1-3,TGTGCCAGCAGCCAAGAGGGAAACACCATATATTTT,CASSQEGNTIYF
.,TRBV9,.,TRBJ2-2,TGTGCCAGCAGCTTAGGGGCTAGCACCGGGGAGCTGTTTTTT,CASSLGASTGELFF
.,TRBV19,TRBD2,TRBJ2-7,TGTGCCAGTAGCGCCAGCGGGAGCACCTACGAGCAGTACTTC,CASSASGSTYEQYF
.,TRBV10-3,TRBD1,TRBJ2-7,TGTGCCATCAGTGGTGGGGACAGGGGGCGCGCCGTCTACGAGCAGTACTTC,CAISGGDRGRAVYEQYF
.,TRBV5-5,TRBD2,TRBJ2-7,TGTGCCAGCAGCGGGGGAGGGTCCTACGAGCAGTACTTC,CASSGGGSYEQYF
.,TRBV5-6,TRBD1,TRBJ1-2,TGTGCCAGCAGCGCGCCGACAGGGGTGCTCTATGGCTACACCTTC,CASSAPTGVLYGYTF
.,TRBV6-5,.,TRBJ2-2,TGTGCCAGCAGTTACGAGGCAAACACCGGGGAGCTGTTTTTT,CASSYEANTGELFF
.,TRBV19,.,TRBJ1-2,TGTGCCAGTAGTATAGGAGCTAACTATGGCTACACCTTC,CASSIGANYGYTF
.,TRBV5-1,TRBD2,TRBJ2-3,TGCGCCAGCAGCTTAGCGGGAGGGACAGATACGCAGTATTTT,CASSLAGGTDTQYF
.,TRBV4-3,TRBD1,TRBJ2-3,TGCGCCAGCAGCCAAGGAGGGACAGGGGTGGATACGCAGTATTTT,CASSQGGTGVDTQYF
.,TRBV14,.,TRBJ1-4,TGTGCCAGCAGATCGCCGGGGGCGAGCGGACTAAATGAAAAACTGTTTTTT,CASRSPGASGLNEKLFF
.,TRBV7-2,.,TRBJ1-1,TGTGCCAGCAGCCGAAGCCGGAACACTGAAGCTTTCTTT,CASSRSRNTEAFF
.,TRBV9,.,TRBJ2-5,TGTGCCAGCAGCGTAGCTGGCCTACTCCAAGAGACCCAGTACTTC,CASSVAGLLQETQYF
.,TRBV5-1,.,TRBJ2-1,TGCGCCAGCAGCCCCTTCCAAGTGGACGGTCCCTACAATGAGCAGTTCTTC,CASSPFQVDGPYNEQFF
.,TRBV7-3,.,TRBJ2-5,TGTGCCAGCAGCTCCTGGACTTCCACCCGGCGGGAGACCCAGTACTTC,CASSSWTSTRRETQYF
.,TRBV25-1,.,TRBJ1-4,TGTGCCAGCAGTGAAAATTCCGTCGAGGGTGGAAAACTGTTTTTT,CASSENSVEGGKLFF
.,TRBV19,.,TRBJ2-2,TGTGCCAGTAGTAGGGGGACACCAATCTGGGAGCTGTTTTTT,CASSRGTPIWELFF
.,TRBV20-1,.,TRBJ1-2,TGCAGTGCTAGAGATAACTATGGCTACACCTTC,CSARDNYGYTF
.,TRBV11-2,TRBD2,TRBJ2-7,TGTGCCAGCAGCACGCCGCTAGCGGGAGGTTTCTCCTACGAGCAGTACTTC,CASSTPLAGGFSYEQYF
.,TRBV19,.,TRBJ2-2,TGTGCCAGTATCCAGGGACATGCGAACACCGGGGAGCTGTTTTTT,CASIQGHANTGELFF
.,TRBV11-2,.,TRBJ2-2,TGTGCCAGCAGCTTCTCCACCGGGGAGCTGTTTTTT,CASSFSTGELFF
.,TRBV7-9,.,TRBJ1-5,TGTGCCAGCAGCGCTGGGCAGACCAATCAGCCCCAGCATTTT,CASSAGQTNQPQHF